This entry features one T cell receptor beta chain sequence. Its antigen is unidentified. CDR1 is GTSNPN and CDR2 is SVGIG in the germline V gene (reference sequence). The ends were cut back, 2 bases at V and 6 bases at J, with 11 bases in the middle. CDR3 length: 13 amino acids. This record comes from a study of cytomegalovirus exposure and HLA in healthy donors. General study findings and limits: A subsequent analysis found that TCR clusters from the first cohort also tended to co-occur in the roughly 120 validation repertoires, with approximately 95% of cluster scores above 0. Among TCR beta chains, those listed as cytomegalovirus-associated numbered 164.

Assay: immunoSEQ multiplex PCR; the TCRdb copy retains only in-frame clones and omits some. The sample contains about 200,000 clones, 84% of which appear only once. The chain is built from TRBV30 and TRBJ1-5; D call uncertain. Material: PBMCs. The sequence was collected from a woman younger than 45 in good health and CMV-seropositive. The CDR3 DNA follows: TGTGCCTGGAGTCGAGAGGAGGCTCAGCCCCAGCATTTT. Residues: CAWSREEAQPQHF.